This TCR beta chain was sequenced during a study of blood T cell repertoires in COVID-19. This clone has only one observation. V was pared by 4 bases and J by 8 bases, with 18 bases between. Germline V CDR1 and CDR2: MRHNA, SNTAGT. The CDR3 totals 15 residues. In the original workflow: Estimates of nucleated cell counts were drawn from the amplification of reference gene primers. Profiling relied on immunoSEQ multiplex PCR, and the TCRdb table lists in-frame clones only, not all of them. Clonal size and the V and J genes are those of that table, whereas D and trimming came from the DNA. This table holds about 51,000 clones, around 83% found once.

The TCR comes from a man of 80 years or more with active COVID-19. The sequenced sample was peripheral blood. The chain carries TRBV6-4 and TRBJ2-1, with D possibly TRBD2 on 5 matching bases. The DNA of the CDR3 is TGTGCCAGCAGTGTAGAGGGAGTCCCAGTGTATGAGCAGTTCTTC. This encodes CASSVEGVPVYEQFF.